Below, 13 T cell receptor beta chains from the same sample are listed, as sequenced in a study of T cell repertoires in cytomegalovirus infection. From the reads, TCRdb called clonotypes with MiXCR, one entry per CDR3 protein. The sample includes fewer than 700,000 distinct CDR3 sequences, roughly 26% of them seen just once. Sample: CD8+ T cells from PBMCs. The receptors here all came from a human donor in good health (CMV status not recorded). Some clones in this sample may be carry-over from other donors' samples.

V usage is TRBV27 and J usage is TRBJ1-5; 12 bases align to TRBD1. CDR1 and CDR2 (germline): MNHEY, SMNVEV (reference sequence). The CDR3 contains 14 residues. Trimming removed 4 bases from V and 7 bases from J; junction bases left unmatched: 2. CDR3: CASSWGQGAQPQHF. For the CDR3, the DNA is TGTGCCAGCAGTTGGGGACAGGGGGCACAGCCCCAGCATTTT.

The genes are TRBV4-1 and TRBJ2-1; tentative D call: TRBD2 (5 bases). The germline V gene has CDR1 MGHRA and CDR2 YSYEKL. Trimming stripped 0 bases from V and 6 bases from J, with 9 bases between. The CDR3 extends over 14 amino acids. This CDR3 reads CASSQDLRGNEQFF. CDR3 nucleotide sequence: TGCGCCAGCAGCCAAGATCTCCGGGGCAATGAGCAGTTCTTC.

This clonotype was detected ten times or more. V is TRBV7-9 and J is TRBJ2-1; TRBD2 agrees at 10 bases. CDR1 is SEHNR and CDR2 is FQNEAQ in the germline V gene (reference sequence). The trim removed 4 bases at V and 10 bases at J, leaving 10 bases unmatched. This CDR3 comprises 15 residues. The CDR3 region is CASSSPSGGASEQFF. The CDR3 DNA follows: TGTGCCAGCAGCTCCCCTAGCGGGGGCGCTTCGGAGCAGTTCTTC.

The chain couples TRBV4-1 to TRBJ1-1; D ambiguous. Germline loops: CDR1 MGHRA, CDR2 YSYEKL. Trimming left V 5 bases short and J 1 base short, with 14 bases between. The CDR3 is 15 residues long. CDR3 protein: CASSVQSGGNTEAFF. The CDR3 DNA reads as TGCGCCAGCAGCGTACAGAGCGGAGGGAACACTGAAGCTTTCTTT.

V usage is TRBV20-1 and J usage is TRBJ2-2; D is unresolved. The V gene's germline CDR1 is DFQATT and CDR2 SNEGSKA (reference sequence). The CDR3 length is 11 residues. V was trimmed by 6 bases and J by 5 bases, leaving 7 bases between them. The CDR3 nucleotides read TGCAGTGCCCTTGAAACCGGGGAGCTGTTTTTT. Its protein product is CSALETGELFF.

V usage is TRBV2 and J usage is TRBJ2-2; D unresolved. Germline V CDR1 and CDR2: SNHLY, FYNNEI. CDR3 length: 12 amino acids. CDR3: CDRIGLTGELFF. In DNA, the CDR3 is TGTGACAGAATCGGCCTTACCGGGGAGCTGTTTTTT.

This clonotype was seen a few times. In nucleotides, the CDR3 is TGCGCCAGCAGCCAGGGACAGGGGATGTACAATGAGCAGTTCTTC. This translates into CASSQGQGMYNEQFF. The V gene is TRBV4-1, the J gene TRBJ2-1, with TRBD1 matching over 10 bases. CDR1 and CDR2 (germline): MGHRA, YSYEKL. Trimming removed 3 bases from V and 4 bases from J; junction bases left unmatched: 3. The CDR3 length is 15 residues.

The sample holds many counts of this clonotype. The V and J genes are TRBV6-2 or TRBV6-3 and TRBJ1-1, with D tentatively TRBD1 (6 bases). This CDR3 has 17 amino acids. V lost 4 bases, J lost 1 base, and 19 bases lay in between. Germline CDR1 reads MNHEY; CDR2 reads SVGEGT. The CDR3 DNA sequence: TGTGCCAGCAGTTCTCGGACAGCCCGAAGCCCGAACACTGAAGCTTTCTTT. This sequence encodes CASSSRTARSPNTEAFF.

This clonotype was detected ten times or more. This chain joins TRBV4-1 and TRBJ2-1; TRBD2 agrees at 9 bases. The CDR3 runs 20 residues. From germline, CDR1 is MGHRA and CDR2 YSYEKL. V gave up 0 bases and J gave up 3 bases; unmatched junction bases: 15. The CDR3, as DNA: TGCGCCAGCAGCCAAGATCCTAGCGGGGACGGGCAATTGTTCTACAATGAGCAGTTCTTC. This codes for CASSQDPSGDGQLFYNEQFF.

This clonotype was picked up many times. The CDR3 nucleotides are TGTGCCTCCCGAAGGGGGATCGGGGAAGCTTTCTTT. Its protein product is CASRRGIGEAFF. This chain connects TRBV28 to TRBJ1-1, with D perhaps TRBD1 (6 bases). Germline assignment: CDR1 MDHEN and CDR2 SYDVKM. This CDR3 comprises 12 residues. Trimming removed 11 bases at V and 8 bases at J, with 18 bases between.

V usage is TRBV18 and J usage is TRBJ2-7; the D call may be TRBD1 or TRBD2 (6 bases each). The CDR3 has 13 amino acids. Germline CDR1 is KGHSH and CDR2 is LQKENI. Trimming left V 5 bases short and J 6 bases short, with 14 bases between. CDR3 sequence (DNA): TGTGCCAGCTCATCGGGGGCGGATTGCGAGCAGTACTTC. This encodes CASSSGADCEQYF.

This clonotype was observed many times. The chain joins TRBV7-6 to TRBJ2-1, with a tentative D call TRBD1 (6 bases). The CDR3 totals 13 residues. Germline V CDR1 and CDR2: SGHVS, FNYEAQ. Trimming cost V 5 bases and J 10 bases, with 15 bases left between them. CDR3 sequence reads: CASSPTGFGEQFF. In DNA, the CDR3 is TGTGCCAGCAGCCCCACAGGGTTCGGCGAGCAGTTCTTC.

This chain joins TRBV6-2 or TRBV6-3 and TRBJ2-1; D gene ambiguous. Per germline, CDR1 MNHEY and CDR2 SVGEGT. The CDR3 has 13 residues. V lost 2 bases to trimming and J lost 5 bases, with 7 bases between them. The CDR3 bases are TGTGCCAGCAGTTACCTAACGAACAATGAGCAGTTCTTC. The encoded protein is CASSYLTNNEQFF.